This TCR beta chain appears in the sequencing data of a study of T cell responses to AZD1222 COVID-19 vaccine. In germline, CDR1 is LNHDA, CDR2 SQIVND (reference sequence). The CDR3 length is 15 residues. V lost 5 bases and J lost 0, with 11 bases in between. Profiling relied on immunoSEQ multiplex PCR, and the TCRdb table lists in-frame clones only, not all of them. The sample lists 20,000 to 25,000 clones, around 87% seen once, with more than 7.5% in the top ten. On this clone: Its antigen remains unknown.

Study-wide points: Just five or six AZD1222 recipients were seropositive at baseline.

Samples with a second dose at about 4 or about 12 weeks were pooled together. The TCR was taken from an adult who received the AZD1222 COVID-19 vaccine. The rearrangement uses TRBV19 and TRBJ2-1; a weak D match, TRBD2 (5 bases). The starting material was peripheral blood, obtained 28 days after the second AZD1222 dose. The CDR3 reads CASSLSGSSYNEQFF. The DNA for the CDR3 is TGTGCCAGTAGTCTCAGCGGCAGCTCCTACAATGAGCAGTTCTTC.